These 26 T cell receptor beta chains were all obtained from the same sample, sequenced in a study of T cells after yellow fever vaccination. TCRdb re-called the 5' RACE reads through MiXCR, storing one row per CDR3 protein. The repertoire holds tens of thousands of distinct CDR3 sequences, with 7.7% as singletons. Sequencing was performed on CD8+ T cells sorted from PBMCs, taken on the day of the yellow fever booster vaccination. These receptors were taken from a man aged 30-40 years who received the YFV17D yellow fever vaccine.

This clonotype was recorded many times. This chain uses TRBV25-1 with TRBJ2-5; perhaps D is TRBD1 or TRBD2 (5 bases each). Germline V gene data show CDR1 as MGHDK and CDR2 as SYGVNS. This CDR3 comprises 11 residues. Between the trimmed V and J ends, which lost 8 bases and 7 bases, there was a span of 11 bases. CDR3 nucleotides: TGTGCCAGCGGGACCGTCGGGACCCAGTACTTC. Its protein is CASGTVGTQYF.

The gene calls are TRBV2 and TRBJ2-7; D is undetermined. The CDR3 has 13 amino acids. The germline V and J ends were trimmed by 7 bases and 4 bases, with 14 bases remaining between them. The germline V gene encodes CDR1 SNHLY and CDR2 FYNNEI. CDR3 loop: CASIRGTTYEQYF. The CDR3 coding sequence is TGTGCCAGCATCAGAGGCACCACGTACGAGCAGTACTTC. Filled out from reference TRBV2 and TRBJ2-7, the complete variable domain reads EPEVTQTPSHQVTQMGQEVILRCVPISNHLYFYWYRQILGQKVEFLVSFYNNEISEKSEIFDDQFSVERPDGSNFTLKIRSTKLEDSAMYFCASIRGTTYEQYFGPGTRLTVT.

The chain has TRBV4-3 and TRBJ2-1, with D unclear. The CDR3 is 16 residues long. The germline gives CDR1 LGHNA, CDR2 YSLEER. Trimming took 0 bases from V and 8 from J, leaving 17 bases between them. The CDR3 spells CASSQDRVTSDDEQFF. In DNA form, the CDR3 reads TGCGCCAGCAGCCAAGATCGGGTCACGTCGGACGATGAGCAGTTCTTC.

This clonotype was observed a handful of times. CDR3 sequence (DNA): TGTGCCAGCTCCAGGGGGGGGGGTGAGAACATTCAGTACTTC. This codes for CASSRGGGENIQYF. The J gene is TRBJ2-4, the V gene TRBV6-2 or TRBV6-3; D possibly uses TRBD1 or TRBD2 (7 bases each). Germline CDR1 and CDR2: MNHEY and SVGEGT. V lost 8 bases and J lost 7, with 18 bases in between. This CDR3 has 14 residues.

This sequence joins TRBV9 and TRBJ2-3; D might be TRBD2 (6 bases). V lost 0 bases to trimming and J lost 3 bases, with 8 bases between them. The CDR3 covers 14 residues. CDR1 and CDR2 (germline): SGDLS, YYNGEE. In nucleotides, the CDR3 is TGTGCCAGCAGCGTAGCGGGAGCAACAGATACGCAGTATTTT. This codes for CASSVAGATDTQYF.

This clonotype has only a few counts. The chain links TRBV29-1 to TRBJ2-7, with D tentatively TRBD1 (6 bases). Germline loops: CDR1 SQVTM, CDR2 ANQGSEA. V lost 4 bases and J 7 bases, leaving 17 bases between the germline ends. The CDR3 sequence is 13 residues long. The CDR3 is CSVALGDIKEQYF. DNA for the CDR3: TGCAGCGTTGCTTTGGGGGACATAAAAGAGCAGTACTTC.

This clonotype was counted only a few times. This chain uses TRBV6-5 with TRBJ2-5; the D gene is possibly TRBD1 (6 bases). Germline V gives CDR1 MNHEY, CDR2 SVGAGI. The CDR3 covers 16 residues. V shed 2 bases and J shed 1 base, with 14 bases lying between them. The CDR3, as DNA: TGTGCCAGCAGTTACAAATGGACAGACCTCCAAGAGACCCAGTACTTC. This gives the protein CASSYKWTDLQETQYF.

In its sample, this clonotype was seen many times. V is TRBV28 and J is TRBJ2-2; 8 bases fit TRBD1. The CDR3 length is 17 residues. Germline V gene sequence: CDR1 MDHEN, CDR2 SYDVKM. The V gene end was trimmed by 5 bases and the J gene end by 1 base; junction bases not matched to a gene: 9. The CDR3, as DNA: TGTGCCAGCAGTCTGCCATGGACAGGGCTGAACACCGGGGAGCTGTTTTTT. Protein sequence: CASSLPWTGLNTGELFF.

In this sample, this clonotype turned up a few times. The CDR3 sequence: CASIGKTYEQYF. CDR3 nucleotide sequence: TGTGCCAGCATAGGGAAGACCTACGAGCAGTACTTC. The V gene is TRBV5-5, the J gene TRBJ2-7; D is uncertain. This CDR3 comprises 12 residues. Trimming shortened V by 6 bases and J by 2 bases, and 9 bases separated the two germline ends. The germline gives CDR1 SGHKS, CDR2 YYEKEE (reference sequence). Full variable domain (outside the CDR3, taken from reference TRBV5-5 and TRBJ2-7): DAGVTQSPTHLIKTRGQQVTLRCSPISGHKSVSWYQQVLGQGPQFIFQYYEKEERGRGNFPDRFSARQFPNYSSELNVNALLLGDSALYLCASIGKTYEQYFGPGTRLTVT.

This clonotype was seen a handful of times. V is TRBV29-1 and J is TRBJ2-7, with D maybe TRBD1 (6 bases). Germline V gene sequence: CDR1 SQVTM, CDR2 ANQGSEA. This CDR3 has 13 amino acids. V shed 6 bases and J shed 0 bases, with 12 bases lying between them. DNA of the CDR3: TGCAGCGTGGGGACAAGGAGCTCCTACGAGCAGTACTTC. Its protein is CSVGTRSSYEQYF.

This clonotype turned up a few times. This chain joins TRBV7-9 and TRBJ2-7, with 9 bases matching TRBD1. This CDR3 has 15 amino acids. Germline-derived CDR1 and CDR2 are SEHNR and FQNEAQ (reference sequence). With V trimmed by 2 bases and J by 3 bases, 5 bases remained unmatched. CDR3 amino acids: CASSLWDRAVYEQYF. CDR3 nucleotide sequence: TGTGCCAGCAGCTTATGGGACAGGGCTGTCTACGAGCAGTACTTC. Full variable domain (remainder filled in from reference TRBV7-9 and TRBJ2-7): DTGVSQNPRHKITKRGQNVTFRCDPISEHNRLYWYRQTLGQGPEFLTYFQNEAQLEKSRLLSDRFSAERPKGSFSTLEIQRTEQGDSAMYLCASSLWDRAVYEQYFGPGTRLTVT.

This clonotype has just a few counts. The V gene is TRBV6-6, the J gene TRBJ2-3; no firm D call. V lost 2 bases to trimming and J lost 8 bases, with 8 bases between them. Germline V gene sequence: CDR1 MNHNY, CDR2 SVGAGI (reference sequence). The CDR3 length is 12 residues. CDR3 amino acids: CASSYGLSTQYF. As DNA, the CDR3 is TGTGCCAGCAGTTACGGCCTCAGTACGCAGTATTTT.

The chain couples TRBV18 to TRBJ2-3, with D perhaps TRBD2 (5 bases). The CDR3 runs 16 residues. Germline assignment: CDR1 KGHSH and CDR2 LQKENI. Trimming left V 4 bases short and J 4 bases short, with 18 bases between. The CDR3: CASSLPGLLEADTQYF. In DNA form, the CDR3 reads TGTGCCAGCTCACTCCCCGGACTTTTAGAGGCAGATACGCAGTATTTT.

This clonotype was seen more than once but under ten times. V and J are TRBV12-3 or TRBV12-4 and TRBJ2-5; D is uncertain. This CDR3 contains 12 residues. V shed 4 bases and J shed 9 bases, with 12 bases lying between them. The DNA for the CDR3 is TGTGCCAGCAGTTCCTCAAGATTGGCCCAGTACTTC. It codes for CASSSSRLAQYF.

This rearrangement joins TRBV5-6 to TRBJ2-7; a weak D match, TRBD2 (8 bases). The CDR3 is made up of 17 amino acids. CDR1 and CDR2 (germline): SGHDT, YYEEEE. V was trimmed by 2 bases and J by 2 bases, leaving 20 bases between them. The CDR3 protein is CASSFFRGGTAPYEQYF. Written as DNA, the CDR3 is TGTGCCAGCAGCTTTTTCCGGGGGGGGACAGCACCCTACGAGCAGTACTTC.

This clonotype appeared many times. This sequence joins TRBV12-3 or TRBV12-4 and TRBJ2-7; D not certain. With 3 bases removed from V and 9 bases from J, the gap between germline ends came to 12 bases. The CDR3 covers 12 residues. The CDR3 bases are TGTGCCAGCAGTTTGGATTTACCGGGGCAGTACTTC. This codes for CASSLDLPGQYF.

This clonotype was detected a few times. The V gene is TRBV27, the J gene TRBJ2-7; 9 positions agree with TRBD2. V gave up 2 bases and J gave up 7 bases; unmatched junction bases: 6. The CDR3 is 14 residues long. Germline loops: CDR1 MNHEY, CDR2 SMNVEV (reference sequence). For the CDR3, the DNA is TGTGCCAGCAGTTTACAGGTGGCGGGAGGGGAGCAGTACTTC. Its translation: CASSLQVAGGEQYF.

This clonotype was picked up many times. The chain carries TRBV27 and TRBJ1-1; D not certain. The germline gives CDR1 MNHEY, CDR2 SMNVEV (reference sequence). The CDR3 is 14 residues long. V was pared by 2 bases and J by 3 bases, with 10 bases between. Here the CDR3 DNA reads TGTGCCAGCAGTTTAGGACCGGGCTACACTGAAGCTTTCTTT. It translates to CASSLGPGYTEAFF.

This clonotype has a count of ten or more. The rearrangement joins TRBV5-1 to TRBJ2-7; maybe TRBD1 (5 bases). V lost 2 bases, J lost 0 bases, and 9 bases lay in between. The germline gives CDR1 SGHRS, CDR2 YFSETQ. There are 14 residues in the CDR3. CDR3 region: CASSFTGDSYEQYF. The CDR3 DNA is TGCGCCAGCAGCTTCACAGGAGACTCCTACGAGCAGTACTTC. The variable domain in full, completed from reference TRBV5-1 and TRBJ2-7, reads KAGVTQTPRYLIKTRGQQVTLSCSPISGHRSVSWYQQTPGQGLQFLFEYFSETQRNKGNFPGRFSGRQFSNSRSEMNVSTLELGDSALYLCASSFTGDSYEQYFGPGTRLTVT.

The rearrangement uses TRBV4-1 and TRBJ2-7; possibly TRBD1 for D (6 bases). Trimming took off 4 bases at V and 7 bases at J, with 14 bases between the two ends. This CDR3 is built from 13 residues. Germline values: CDR1 MGHRA, CDR2 YSYEKL. The CDR3 DNA follows: TGCGCCAGCAGCCGGGGTGGGGGCACGGAGCAGTACTTC. It codes for CASSRGGGTEQYF.

The V and J genes are TRBV7-2 and TRBJ1-3; D not certain. Trimming shortened V by 3 bases and J by 0 bases, and 9 bases separated the two germline ends. Germline V CDR1 and CDR2: SGHTA, FQGNSA. The CDR3 loop spans 15 amino acids. CDR3 in DNA: TGTGCCAGCAGCTTGGACGGCATCTCTGGAAACACCATATATTTT. Translating it yields CASSLDGISGNTIYF.

The CDR3 protein is CASSRQVLPGEQYF. CDR3 nucleotides: TGTGCCAGTAGCAGACAGGTACTCCCTGGGGAGCAGTACTTC. The chain couples TRBV19 to TRBJ2-7, with D perhaps matching TRBD1 (6 bases). V was cut by 6 bases and J by 7 bases, with 19 bases left in between. The CDR3 is 14 amino acids. Per germline, CDR1 LNHDA and CDR2 SQIVND (reference sequence).

On this clonotype: This may come from a read error, since a much larger clone is one base off. The rearrangement joins TRBV5-1 to TRBJ2-3, with 11 bases aligning to TRBD1. Looked up from germline, CDR1 is SGHRS and CDR2 is YFSETQ. The CDR3 has 14 residues. The CDR3 sequence is CARSLGQGADTQYF. The CDR3 DNA reads as TGCGCCAGAAGCTTGGGACAGGGGGCAGATACGCAGTATTTT. Full variable domain (missing parts from reference TRBV5-1 and TRBJ2-3): KAGVTQTPRYLIKTRGQQVTLSCSPISGHRSVSWYQQTPGQGLQFLFEYFSETQRNKGNFPGRFSGRQFSNSRSEMNVSTLELGDSALYLCARSLGQGADTQYFGPGTRLTVL.

There are a few counts of this clonotype. The chain has TRBV4-3 and TRBJ2-7; 9 nucleotides align to TRBD2. CDR1 is LGHNA, CDR2 YSLEER, per germline. The J segment lost 0 bases and the V segment lost 4 bases, leaving 4 bases of the junction unmatched. There are 15 residues in the CDR3. CDR3: CASSPREGSSYEQYF. The CDR3 DNA reads TGCGCCAGCAGCCCGCGGGAGGGGAGCTCCTACGAGCAGTACTTC.

This clonotype was found once. This chain joins TRBV5-5 and TRBJ2-6; possibly TRBD1 or TRBD2 for D (5 bases each). V shed 7 bases and J shed 0 bases, with 17 bases lying between them. From germline, CDR1 is SGHKS and CDR2 YYEKEE (reference sequence). This CDR3 is 17 amino acids long. Written as DNA, the CDR3 is TGTGCCAGCGGAACCGGGACGCTCTGCTCTGGGGCCAACGTCCTGACTTTC. Protein product: CASGTGTLCSGANVLTF.

This clonotype turned up a few times. The CDR3 sequence: CASSAPGLGAGANVLTF. The CDR3 bases are TGTGCCAGCAGCGCTCCGGGACTAGGGGCCGGGGCCAACGTCCTGACTTTC. This chain uses TRBV7-9 with TRBJ2-6, with 8 bases matching TRBD2. The CDR3 sequence is 17 residues long. Germline trimming cut 5 bases from V and 4 bases from J; bases unmatched to any gene: 10. Per the germline V gene, CDR1 is SEHNR and CDR2 is FQNEAQ (reference sequence).